This is a list of T cell receptor beta chains from one sample in a study of CD4 T cells in relation to SARS-CoV-2 and coronaviruses. These TCRs' antigens remain unknown. Clones were sequenced by immunoSEQ multiplex PCR, and TCRdb holds only the in-frame ones, with some missing. Here the sample spans about 38,000 clones, roughly 80% being singletons. The source material was memory CD4+ T cells from PBMCs, cultured in vitro. The origin of the receptors is an adult with COVID-19. CDR3s include the opening cysteine and the closing phenylalanine or tryptophan. The D gene is left open where the match is weak. Clone size, where shown, is once, few, many, or a class for clones that have expanded.

J,size,V,D,CDR3,DNA
TRBJ2-3,.,TRBV28,.,CASTDTTSTDTQYF,TGTGCCAGCACTGATACTACTAGCACAGATACGCAGTATTTT
TRBJ1-5,.,TRBV18,.,CASSPGRDPYSNQPQHF,TGTGCCAGCTCACCAGGGCGGGATCCATATAGCAATCAGCCCCAGCATTTT
TRBJ1-3,.,TRBV5-1,TRBD1,CASSLDRGQSGNTIYF,TGCGCCAGCAGCTTGGACAGGGGCCAATCTGGAAACACCATATATTTT
TRBJ1-2,.,TRBV25-1,TRBD1,CASSERWTGYGYTF,TGTGCCAGCAGTGAAAGGTGGACAGGCTATGGCTACACCTTC
TRBJ2-1,.,TRBV5-4,TRBD1,CASSFPTGPLTGNEQFF,TGTGCCAGCAGCTTCCCGACAGGGCCTCTAACTGGCAATGAGCAGTTCTTC
TRBJ2-7,.,TRBV12-3/TRBV12-4,.,CASSSWGRYEQYF,TGTGCCAGCAGTTCGTGGGGGCGCTACGAGCAGTACTTC
TRBJ1-4,.,TRBV9,.,CASSSRTGANEKLFF,TGTGCCAGCAGCTCTCGGACGGGGGCTAATGAAAAACTGTTTTTT
TRBJ2-3,.,TRBV28,TRBD2,CASSLSPSGRIIGTDTQYF,TGTGCCAGCAGTTTATCCCCTAGCGGGAGAATTATCGGCACAGATACGCAGTATTTT
TRBJ2-5,.,TRBV4-1,TRBD2,CASSQLFSSGTSKETQYF,TGCGCCAGCAGCCAACTATTTAGCTCCGGGACTAGCAAAGAGACCCAGTACTTC
TRBJ2-6,.,TRBV5-1,TRBD2,CASSTTSGRASVGANVLTF,TGCGCCAGCAGTACCACTAGCGGGAGGGCGAGTGTGGGGGCCAACGTCCTGACTTTC
TRBJ2-7,.,TRBV6-2/TRBV6-3,.,CASSLGQQTSYEQYF,TGTGCCAGCAGCCTAGGACAGCAAACCTCCTACGAGCAGTACTTC
TRBJ1-1,.,TRBV25-1,.,CASSGDWGRGTEAFF,TGTGCCAGCAGTGGGGACTGGGGGAGAGGCACTGAAGCTTTCTTT
TRBJ2-1,.,TRBV6-1,TRBD2,CASSVRTSGAQNEQFF,TGTGCCAGCAGTGTCCGGACTAGCGGGGCCCAAAATGAGCAGTTCTTC
TRBJ2-7,.,TRBV7-9,TRBD2,CASRAGEDQYF,TGTGCCAGCAGGGCGGGAGAGGATCAGTACTTC
TRBJ2-7,.,TRBV10-3,.,CAISEFDPPTYEQYF,TGTGCCATCAGTGAGTTTGACCCCCCCACCTACGAGCAGTACTTC
TRBJ2-5,.,TRBV5-1,.,CASSFAGMPPETQYF,TGCGCCAGCAGCTTCGCGGGAATGCCCCCAGAAACCCAGTACTTC
TRBJ2-1,.,TRBV19,TRBD1,CASSRSGTGAYNEQFF,TGTGCCAGTAGTAGATCCGGGACAGGGGCCTACAATGAGCAGTTCTTC
TRBJ2-3,once,TRBV19,.,CASSIQAVSTDTQYF,TGTGCCAGTAGTATACAAGCGGTTAGCACAGATACGCAGTATTTT
TRBJ1-1,.,TRBV28,.,CASSLQGFEAFF,TGTGCCAGCAGTTTACAGGGATTTGAAGCTTTCTTT
TRBJ2-1,.,TRBV5-4,TRBD2,CASSPTSGPYNEQFF,TGTGCCAGCAGCCCGACTAGCGGGCCTTACAATGAGCAGTTCTTC
TRBJ2-6,.,TRBV12-3/TRBV12-4,.,CASKPSGANVLTF,TGTGCCAGCAAACCCTCTGGGGCCAACGTCCTGACTTTC
TRBJ2-7,.,TRBV29-1,.,CSVEGDAYEQYF,TGCAGCGTTGAAGGGGACGCTTACGAGCAGTACTTC
TRBJ2-5,.,TRBV6-5,TRBD2,CASSFTGTSGQETQYF,TGTGCCAGCAGTTTTACCGGGACTAGCGGGCAAGAGACCCAGTACTTC
TRBJ2-3,.,TRBV5-4,TRBD2,CASMGSGRKTDTQYF,TGTGCCAGCATGGGTAGCGGGAGAAAAACAGATACGCAGTATTTT
TRBJ1-6,.,TRBV28,TRBD1,CASRPNRGRNSPLHF,TGTGCCAGCAGGCCCAACAGGGGGAGGAATTCACCCCTCCACTTT
TRBJ2-5,.,TRBV7-2,.,CASSLDAGGAKTQYF,TGTGCCAGCAGCTTAGACGCAGGCGGGGCAAAGACCCAGTACTTC
TRBJ1-3,.,TRBV18,.,CASSPDGAGNTIYF,TGTGCCAGCTCCCCCGACGGGGCCGGAAACACCATATATTTT
TRBJ2-1,.,TRBV29-1,TRBD2,CSVGGPSGSDEQFF,TGCAGCGTTGGGGGGCCTAGCGGGAGCGATGAGCAGTTCTTC
TRBJ2-5,.,TRBV11-3,.,CASSPQGLETQYF,TGTGCCAGCAGCCCCCAGGGGCTGGAGACCCAGTACTTC
TRBJ1-2,.,TRBV6-6,TRBD1,CASSLTGAYGYTF,TGTGCCAGCAGTTTGACAGGGGCCTATGGCTACACCTTC
TRBJ2-7,.,TRBV7-9,.,CASKEGRGSYEQYF,TGTGCCAGCAAGGAAGGCAGGGGCTCCTACGAGCAGTACTTC
TRBJ2-3,.,TRBV5-5,TRBD1,CASSSWTGATGDTQYF,TGTGCCAGCAGCTCATGGACAGGGGCTACCGGAGATACGCAGTATTTT
TRBJ2-2,.,TRBV5-1,TRBD2,CASSPLAGGVTGELFF,TGCGCCAGCAGCCCCTTAGCGGGAGGGGTCACCGGGGAGCTGTTTTTT
TRBJ2-7,.,TRBV5-1,TRBD1,CASSQSPGQGSYEQYF,TGCGCCAGCAGTCAATCACCGGGACAGGGGTCCTACGAGCAGTACTTC
TRBJ1-1,.,TRBV19,TRBD1,CASREAGTDNTEAFF,TGTGCCAGTAGAGAAGCCGGGACAGACAACACTGAAGCTTTCTTT
TRBJ2-5,.,TRBV20-1,TRBD2,CSASPGTSRRETQYF,TGCAGTGCTAGTCCCGGGACTAGCCGGAGGGAGACCCAGTACTTC
TRBJ2-3,.,TRBV4-1,TRBD2,CASSQGLAGVGTQYF,TGCGCCAGCAGTCAAGGGTTAGCGGGAGTAGGTACGCAGTATTTT
TRBJ2-7,medium-sized,TRBV27,.,CASGTYEQYF,TGTGCCAGCGGAACCTACGAGCAGTACTTC
TRBJ1-3,.,TRBV28,.,CASRPARSGNTIYF,TGTGCCAGCAGGCCGGCCCGCTCTGGAAACACCATATATTTT
TRBJ2-3,.,TRBV6-5,.,CASSYSLGSTDTQYF,TGTGCCAGCAGTTACTCGCTGGGGAGCACAGATACGCAGTATTTT
TRBJ2-1,.,TRBV9,.,CASSVGEENEQFF,TGTGCCAGCAGCGTAGGGGAGGAAAATGAGCAGTTCTTC
TRBJ2-1,.,TRBV6-5,.,CASSLQRGGHNEQFF,TGTGCCAGCAGCCTCCAAAGGGGGGGGCACAATGAGCAGTTCTTC
TRBJ1-4,.,TRBV6-1,.,CASSVIAGATNEKLFF,TGTGCCAGCAGTGTTATTGCGGGGGCGACTAATGAAAAACTGTTTTTT
TRBJ2-7,.,TRBV19,.,CASSKDSIREQYF,TGTGCCAGTAGTAAGGACTCGATCCGCGAGCAGTACTTC
TRBJ2-4,once,TRBV28,TRBD2,CASRGLATNIQYF,TGTGCCAGCAGGGGACTAGCCACGAACATTCAGTACTTC
TRBJ2-6,.,TRBV4-1,TRBD2,CASSQDAGLAGSGANVLTF,TGCGCCAGCAGCCAAGATGCGGGACTAGCGGGATCTGGGGCCAACGTCCTGACTTTC
TRBJ2-7,few,TRBV7-6,.,CASSLGAGTTYEQYF,TGTGCCAGCAGCTTAGGGGCAGGGACGACCTACGAGCAGTACTTC
TRBJ1-2,.,TRBV6-1,.,CASSAERGSVPSGYTF,TGTGCCAGCAGTGCCGAAAGAGGCTCTGTGCCTAGTGGCTACACCTTC
TRBJ2-1,.,TRBV7-2,.,CASTFHNEQFF,TGTGCCAGCACCTTTCACAATGAGCAGTTCTTC
TRBJ2-3,.,TRBV11-2,TRBD2,CASSLPGFWAGGTDTQYF,TGTGCCAGCAGCTTACCTGGGTTTTGGGCGGGGGGGACAGATACGCAGTATTTT
TRBJ1-5,.,TRBV2,.,CASSIRGGGNQPQHF,TGTGCCAGCAGCATTAGGGGAGGGGGCAATCAGCCCCAGCATTTT
TRBJ2-5,.,TRBV6-2/TRBV6-3,TRBD1,CASSSDRGWETQYF,TGTGCCAGCAGTTCCGACAGGGGATGGGAGACCCAGTACTTC
TRBJ2-3,.,TRBV4-2,.,CASSRDGGADTQYF,TGTGCCAGCAGCCGAGACGGGGGCGCAGATACGCAGTATTTT
TRBJ2-7,.,TRBV7-3,TRBD1,CASSSSRDSSLYEQYF,TGTGCCAGCAGCTCCTCCCGGGACAGCAGTCTCTACGAGCAGTACTTC
TRBJ1-1,.,TRBV11-2,TRBD1,CASSFVRGRVTEAFF,TGTGCCAGCAGCTTCGTTAGGGGGCGGGTCACTGAAGCTTTCTTT
TRBJ2-1,few,TRBV11-2,.,CASSFGGNSYNEQFF,TGTGCCAGCAGCTTTGGGGGAAACTCCTACAATGAGCAGTTCTTC
TRBJ2-7,.,TRBV28,TRBD2,CASSFPRLAGVGEQYF,TGTGCCAGCAGTTTCCCCCGACTAGCGGGAGTAGGGGAGCAGTACTTC
TRBJ2-2,once,TRBV10-1,.,CASSTGFTGELFF,TGCGCCAGCAGCACAGGGTTCACCGGGGAGCTGTTTTTT